This T cell receptor (beta chain) emerged from a study of blood T cell repertoires in COVID-19. Study-wide context: Samples came from the United States, Italy and Spain, spanning acute and convalescent COVID-19. Sample material is recorded as cDNA or gDNA derived from T cells, B-cell-depleted T cells, or PBMCs.

Original processing methods: Reference gene primer amplification gave nucleated cell count estimates. Libraries were prepared by immunoSEQ multiplex PCR; TCRdb keeps only in-frame clonotypes and omits some of them. V and J calls and clone size are copied from that table; D and trimming were computed from the DNA. The table lists 250,000 to 400,000 clones, about nine tenths of them singletons, with 1% in the top ten. V trimming: 3 bases; J trimming: 4 bases; junction bases outside the gene matches: 7. The CDR3 is 16 residues long. Germline CDR1 reads MDHEN; CDR2 reads SYDVKM. The receptor was isolated from a man aged 45-65 years with active or convalescent COVID-19. Sequencing used peripheral blood. V is TRBV28 and J is TRBJ1-4; TRBD1 matches at 8 bases. The DNA for the CDR3 is TGTGCCAGCAGTTTCCCCCGGACAGGGAATAATGAAAAACTGTTTTTT. It translates to CASSFPRTGNNEKLFF.